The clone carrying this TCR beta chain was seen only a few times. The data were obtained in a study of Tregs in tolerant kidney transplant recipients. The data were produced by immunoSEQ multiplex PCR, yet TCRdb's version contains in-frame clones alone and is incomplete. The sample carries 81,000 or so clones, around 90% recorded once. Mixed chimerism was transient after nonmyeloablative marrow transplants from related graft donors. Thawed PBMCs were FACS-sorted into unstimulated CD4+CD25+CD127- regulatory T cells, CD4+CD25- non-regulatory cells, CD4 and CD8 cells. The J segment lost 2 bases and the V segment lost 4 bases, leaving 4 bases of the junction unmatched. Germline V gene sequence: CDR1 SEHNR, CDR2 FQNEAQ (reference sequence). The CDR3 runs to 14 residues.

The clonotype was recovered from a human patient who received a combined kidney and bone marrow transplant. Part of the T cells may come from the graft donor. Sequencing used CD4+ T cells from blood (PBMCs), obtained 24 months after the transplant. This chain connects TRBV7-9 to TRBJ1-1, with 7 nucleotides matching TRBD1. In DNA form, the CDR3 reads TGTGCCAGCAGCTCGCAGGGGGGCAACACTGAAGCTTTCTTT. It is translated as CASSSQGGNTEAFF.